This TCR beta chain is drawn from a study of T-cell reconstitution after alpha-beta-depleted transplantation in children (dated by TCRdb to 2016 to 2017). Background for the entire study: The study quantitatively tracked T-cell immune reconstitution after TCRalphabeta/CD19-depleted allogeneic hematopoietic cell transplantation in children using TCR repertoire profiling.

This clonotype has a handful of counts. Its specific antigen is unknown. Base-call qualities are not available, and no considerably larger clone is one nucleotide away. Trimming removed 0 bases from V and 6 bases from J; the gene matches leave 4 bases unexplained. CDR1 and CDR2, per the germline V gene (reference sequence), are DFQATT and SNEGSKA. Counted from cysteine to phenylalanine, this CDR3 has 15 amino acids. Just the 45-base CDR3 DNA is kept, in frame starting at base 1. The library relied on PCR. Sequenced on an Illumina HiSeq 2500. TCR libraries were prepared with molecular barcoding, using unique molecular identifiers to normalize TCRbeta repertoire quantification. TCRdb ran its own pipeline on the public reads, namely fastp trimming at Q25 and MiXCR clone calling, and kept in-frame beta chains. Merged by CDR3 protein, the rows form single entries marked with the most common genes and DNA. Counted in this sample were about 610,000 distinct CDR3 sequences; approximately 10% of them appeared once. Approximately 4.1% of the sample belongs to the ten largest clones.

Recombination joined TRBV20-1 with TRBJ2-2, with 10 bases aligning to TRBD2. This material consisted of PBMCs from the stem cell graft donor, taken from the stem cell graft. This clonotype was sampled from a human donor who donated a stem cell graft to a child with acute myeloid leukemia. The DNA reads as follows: TGCAGTGCTAGAGACCCGAGCGGGAGGGCCGGGGAGCTGTTTTTT. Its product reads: CSARDPSGRAGELFF.